Below, 10 T cell receptor beta chains from the same sample are listed, as sequenced in a study of TIL therapy for anti-PD-1-resistant metastatic lung cancer. The immunoSEQ assay was v3. Data came from immunoSEQ multiplex PCR; TCRdb stores just in-frame clones and leaves some out. The sample lists just over 20,000 clones; 78% were seen once. Time point given: pre-treatment sample, taken before nivolumab and TIL therapy. The source was blood, collected at baseline. The receptors come from a person aged 25 to 85 with non-small cell lung cancer.

The chain couples TRBV18 to TRBJ2-1; TRBD2 agrees at 8 bases. The CDR3 extends over 16 amino acids. Germline CDR1 KGHSH, CDR2 LQKENI. Trimming took 2 bases from V and 3 from J; bases not matched to a gene: 6. CDR3 residues: CASSPVAGGNYNEQFF. CDR3 sequence (DNA): TGTGCCAGCTCACCAGTGGCGGGAGGTAACTACAATGAGCAGTTCTTC.

The V gene is TRBV7-9, the J gene TRBJ1-2, with 7 bases aligning to TRBD1. Germline V gives CDR1 SEHNR, CDR2 FQNEAQ (reference sequence). V was pared by 5 bases and J by 6 bases, with 6 bases of the junction left unmatched. The CDR3 covers 13 residues. The DNA of the CDR3 is TGTGCCAGCAGCCGCACAGGGGAGCATGGCTACACCTTC. Encoded protein: CASSRTGEHGYTF.

This sequence joins TRBV11-2 and TRBJ2-2; the D gene is possibly TRBD2 (6 bases). The V and J ends lost 5 bases and 2 bases respectively, with 12 bases between them. Germline V lookup: CDR1 SGHAT, CDR2 FQNNGV. This CDR3 is 15 amino acids long. The CDR3 sequence: CASSLRDSNTGELFF. The CDR3 coding sequence is TGTGCCAGCAGCCTTCGGGACTCTAACACCGGGGAGCTGTTTTTT.

The gene calls are TRBV29-1 and TRBJ2-7; D is unresolved. The CDR3 length is 11 residues. V lost 7 bases and J lost 6, with 13 bases in between. CDR1 and CDR2 (germline): SQVTM, ANQGSEA. The CDR3 sequence: CSGRLGGEQYF. CDR3 sequence (DNA): TGCAGCGGCAGACTTGGTGGCGAGCAGTACTTC.

The gene calls are TRBV19 and TRBJ2-6; D is perhaps TRBD1 (6 bases). Germline values: CDR1 LNHDA, CDR2 SQIVND (reference sequence). The V end was cut by 6 bases, the J end by 1 base, with 16 bases between. The CDR3 loop spans 17 amino acids. CDR3 sequence reads: CASSRRGHQSGANVLTF. CDR3 DNA: TGTGCCAGTAGCAGAAGGGGACACCAATCTGGGGCCAACGTCCTGACTTTC.

The chain carries TRBV5-1 and TRBJ1-2; TRBD1 matches at 8 bases. Germline lookup yields CDR1 SGHRS and CDR2 YFSETQ. This CDR3 region has 14 residues. V shed 4 bases and J 4 bases; nucleotides not matched to a gene: 6. CDR3 DNA sequence: TGCGCCAGCAGCCTAGAGACAGGGGTCTATGGCTACACCTTC. Its translation is CASSLETGVYGYTF.

This chain joins TRBV27 and TRBJ2-2; D may match TRBD1 or TRBD2 (6 bases each). The V gene's germline CDR1 is MNHEY and CDR2 SMNVEV (reference sequence). This CDR3 contains 15 residues. The V end was cut by 5 bases, the J end by 5 bases, with 15 bases between. The CDR3 is CASSTTTGGTGELFF. CDR3 nucleotide sequence: TGTGCCAGCAGTACAACGACAGGAGGGACCGGGGAGCTGTTTTTT.

In its sample, this clone is large. The chain recombines TRBV2 with TRBJ1-5; D not certain. V lost 4 bases to trimming and J lost 10 bases, with 11 bases between them. Germline V gives CDR1 SNHLY, CDR2 FYNNEI. The CDR3 has 12 amino acids. CDR3 region: CASSGRIGPQHF. CDR3 DNA: TGTGCCAGCAGTGGCAGGATAGGTCCCCAGCATTTT.

The gene calls are TRBV19 and TRBJ2-2, with D tentatively TRBD2 (6 bases). The CDR3 covers 13 residues. CDR1 and CDR2 (germline): LNHDA, SQIVND (reference sequence). Trimming left V 3 bases short and J 6 bases short, with 8 bases between. As DNA, the CDR3 is TGTGCCAGTAGTATTACGGGAGCCGGGGAGCTGTTTTTT. Protein product: CASSITGAGELFF.

The chain links TRBV18 to TRBJ2-1; 9 bases agree with TRBD2. This CDR3 spans 14 amino acids. Germline CDR1 KGHSH, CDR2 LQKENI. J lost 7 bases, V lost 3 bases, and 4 bases had no gene match. CDR3 sequence reads: CASSPGTSRNEQFF. The CDR3 DNA follows: TGTGCCAGCTCACCGGGGACTAGCAGGAATGAGCAGTTCTTC.